The 9 T cell receptor beta chains presented below share a single source sample, sequenced in a study of blood T cell repertoires in COVID-19. Sequencing was performed with immunoSEQ multiplex PCR; in TCRdb, only in-frame clones are kept and a portion is missing. Of some 320,000 clones in the sample, about nine tenths were seen once. Sample: peripheral blood. These receptors were obtained from a woman in her twenties or thirties who had recovered from COVID-19.

This clone has a handful of counts. The chain couples TRBV18 to TRBJ1-5; 9 nucleotides align to TRBD1. The CDR3 length is 15 residues. Germline CDR1 and CDR2: KGHSH and LQKENI. Trimming at V came to 2 bases and at J to 6 bases, leaving 5 bases not matched to a gene. For the CDR3, the DNA is TGTGCCAGCTCACCAGGGACAGGGAGAAGTCAGCCCCAGCATTTT. This gives the protein CASSPGTGRSQPQHF.

With regard to this clone: Within the sample, other DNA sequences also encode this same CDR3. The chain has TRBV30 and TRBJ2-7, with 7 bases lining up with TRBD1. This CDR3 is 12 amino acids long. The ends lost 3 bases at V and 3 bases at J; junction bases unmatched: 2. Germline lookup yields CDR1 GTSNPN and CDR2 SVGIG (reference sequence). The DNA for the CDR3 is TGTGCCTGGAGCAGGGACAGCTACGAGCAGTACTTC. Its translation is CAWSRDSYEQYF.

The chain has TRBV10-3 and TRBJ1-3; D is ambiguous. This CDR3 has 16 residues. Trimming stripped 3 bases from V and 0 bases from J, with 12 bases between. Germline values: CDR1 ENHRY, CDR2 SYGVKD. The chain's CDR3 is CAISDRQAASGNTIYF. Written as DNA, the CDR3 is TGTGCCATCAGTGATCGCCAGGCTGCCTCTGGAAACACCATATATTTT.

In its sample, this clone was seen once. The V gene is TRBV11-3, the J gene TRBJ2-7; TRBD1 is a possible D gene (5 bases). Trimming pared 4 bases from V and 1 base from J, leaving 8 bases between. The CDR3 runs to 13 residues. Per the germline V gene, CDR1 is SGHNT and CDR2 is YENEEA. CDR3 loop: CASSSRQSYEQYF. CDR3 nucleotides: TGTGCCAGCAGCTCCCGACAGTCCTACGAGCAGTACTTC. Based on the CDR3 plus reference TRBV11-3 and TRBJ2-7, the full variable domain is EAGVVQSPRYKIIEKKQPVAFWCNPISGHNTLYWYLQNLGQGPELLIRYENEEAVDDSQLPKDRFSAERLKGVDSTLKIQPAELGDSAVYLCASSSRQSYEQYFGPGTRLTVT.

The chain has TRBV7-6 and TRBJ1-2; 7 bases fit TRBD1. Germline loops: CDR1 SGHVS, CDR2 FNYEAQ. J gave up 8 bases and V 3 bases, and 12 bases lay outside the gene matches. The CDR3 is 15 amino acids. The CDR3 nucleotides are TGTGCCAGCAGCTTGGGACAGAGCGGACGGGGGGGCTACACCTTC. It specifies CASSLGQSGRGGYTF.

This chain joins TRBV5-1 and TRBJ1-5; perhaps TRBD1 as D (6 bases). Trimming removed 1 base from V and 5 bases from J, with 10 bases in between. The CDR3 consists of 14 residues. The germline CDR1 and CDR2 sequences are SGHRS and YFSETQ. CDR3: CASSLLGGDQPQHF. The CDR3 DNA reads TGCGCCAGCAGCTTGTTAGGGGGAGATCAGCCCCAGCATTTT.

On this clone itself: The identical CDR3 is also encoded by other nucleotide sequences in the sample. This CDR3 is CASSPSRDTQYF. The DNA of the CDR3 is TGTGCCAGCAGCCCGAGCCGGGATACGCAGTATTTT. This chain uses TRBV6-5 with TRBJ2-3; D unclear. The CDR3 consists of 12 residues. The V gene's germline CDR1 is MNHEY and CDR2 SVGAGI. The V end lost 6 bases, the J end lost 6 bases, and 10 bases lay between the germline ends.

The J gene is TRBJ1-2, the V gene TRBV6-2 or TRBV6-3, with a tentative D call TRBD1 (5 bases). The CDR3 spans 14 residues. The V gene's germline CDR1 is MNHEY and CDR2 SVGEGT. V shed 6 bases and J shed 4 bases, with 15 bases lying between them. The CDR3 region has the DNA TGTGCCAGCAGCCCCTCCGGCAGGGCCTATGGCTACACCTTC. It encodes CASSPSGRAYGYTF.

This rearrangement joins TRBV7-9 to TRBJ1-1; D is possibly TRBD1 (5 bases). Trimming took off 1 base at V and 3 bases at J, with 15 bases between the two ends. CDR1 and CDR2 from the germline V gene are SEHNR and FQNEAQ (reference sequence). The CDR3 has 16 amino acids. CDR3 nucleotides: TGTGCCAGCAGCTTAGGACAGACCGATAGAGACACTGAAGCTTTCTTT. It codes for CASSLGQTDRDTEAFF. The full variable domain, rest sourced from reference TRBV7-9 and TRBJ1-1, is DTGVSQNPRHKITKRGQNVTFRCDPISEHNRLYWYRQTLGQGPEFLTYFQNEAQLEKSRLLSDRFSAERPKGSFSTLEIQRTEQGDSAMYLCASSLGQTDRDTEAFFGQGTRLTVV.